What follows are 8 T cell receptor beta chains derived from one specimen sequenced in a study of blood T cells in healthy people across ages. A second PCR of 7 to 11 cycles used a sample-barcoded 5' primer and a J-beta primer mix. From the 5' RACE reads, TCRdb called clonotypes with MiXCR, one entry per CDR3 protein. The sample holds hundreds of thousands of distinct CDR3 sequences, approximately 50% seen once. The sample comprised blood. Source of these receptors: a woman aged 60-75 years in good health.

The chain combines TRBV10-3 with TRBJ2-1; D perhaps matches TRBD2 (6 bases). The DNA end favors TRBJ2-7, so the J call may be wrong. Looked up from germline, CDR1 is ENHRY and CDR2 is SYGVKD. The CDR3 has 17 amino acids. CDR3 in DNA: TGTGCCATCAGTGGGACATTGGGACTCCTATCCTACAATGAGCAGTACTTC. This codes for CAISGTLGLLSYNEQYF.

The rearrangement joins TRBV9 to TRBJ2-3, with a possible D match to TRBD2 (5 bases). The CDR3 is 15 residues long. Germline V lookup: CDR1 SGDLS, CDR2 YYNGEE. The germline V and J ends were trimmed by 0 bases and 6 bases, with 14 bases remaining between them. CDR3 sequence (DNA): TGTGCCAGCAGCGTAGAAGCGGAGTCCGGGGATACGCAGTATTTT. Translation: CASSVEAESGDTQYF.

The rearrangement uses TRBV4-1 and TRBJ2-1; no clear D. CDR3 length: 16 residues. V was clipped by 0 bases and J by 0 bases, with 9 bases between them. CDR1 and CDR2 from the germline V gene are MGHRA and YSYEKL. The CDR3 loop is CASSQDQQSSYNEQFF. CDR3 sequence (DNA): TGCGCCAGCAGCCAAGATCAGCAGAGCTCCTACAATGAGCAGTTCTTC.

This clonotype occurred a few times. The gene calls are TRBV5-1 and TRBJ1-1; TRBD1 is a possible D gene (5 bases). The germline V gene encodes CDR1 SGHRS and CDR2 YFSETQ. The CDR3 loop spans 13 amino acids. Trimming pared 6 bases from V and 4 bases from J, leaving 13 bases between. CDR3 sequence (DNA): TGCGCCAGCAAGCCCGGGACTGGCACTGAAGCTTTCTTT. Translated, it gives CASKPGTGTEAFF.

The table lists this clonotype with a few counts. The chain joins TRBV6-5 to TRBJ1-1, with D unresolved. Germline lookup yields CDR1 MNHEY and CDR2 SVGAGI. V was clipped by 8 bases and J by 1 base, with 5 bases between them. The CDR3 runs to 11 residues. CDR3 nucleotides: TGTGCCAGCTTTAGGAACACTGAAGCTTTCTTT. As protein: CASFRNTEAFF.

This clonotype was counted once. The chain is built from TRBV5-1 and TRBJ1-6; a weak D match, TRBD1 (5 bases). This CDR3 comprises 16 residues. Per the germline V gene, CDR1 is SGHRS and CDR2 is YFSETQ. The V end lost 0 bases, the J end lost 6 bases, and 13 bases lay between the germline ends. In DNA form, the CDR3 reads TGCGCCAGCAGCTTGGAACCAGGGAGGAGTAATTCACCCCTCCACTTT. It codes for CASSLEPGRSNSPLHF. The entire variable domain, with the rest obtained from reference TRBV5-1 and TRBJ1-6, is as follows: KAGVTQTPRYLIKTRGQQVTLSCSPISGHRSVSWYQQTPGQGLQFLFEYFSETQRNKGNFPGRFSGRQFSNSRSEMNVSTLELGDSALYLCASSLEPGRSNSPLHFGNGTRLTVT.

In this sample, this clonotype turned up a few times. This chain joins TRBV29-1 and TRBJ2-5; 13 bases line up with TRBD2. CDR3 size: 13 residues. With V trimmed by 6 bases and J by 11 bases, 9 bases remained unmatched. From germline, CDR1 is SQVTM and CDR2 ANQGSEA. The CDR3 region is CSVVTSGRDEQYF. The CDR3 region has the DNA TGCAGCGTGGTTACTAGCGGGAGGGATGAGCAGTACTTC.

J is TRBJ2-2 and V is TRBV7-9; D uncertain. The CDR3 runs to 13 residues. Trimming removed 6 bases at V and 3 bases at J, with 8 bases between. From germline, CDR1 is SEHNR and CDR2 FQNEAQ (reference sequence). The CDR3 coding sequence is TGTGCCAGCAGTCCAGTTCACACCGGGGAGCTGTTTTTT. Its translation: CASSPVHTGELFF. Based on the CDR3 plus reference TRBV7-9 and TRBJ2-2, the full variable domain is DTGVSQNPRHKITKRGQNVTFRCDPISEHNRLYWYRQTLGQGPEFLTYFQNEAQLEKSRLLSDRFSAERPKGSFSTLEIQRTEQGDSAMYLCASSPVHTGELFFGEGSRLTVL.